Described below is a single TCR beta chain sequence and its context. Its antigen is as yet unknown. The data derive from a study of blood T cells in healthy people across ages. Whole-study findings and limits: Estimates based on one million T cells were treated as lower bounds.

For the second PCR, which ran for 7 to 11 cycles, a sample-barcoded 5' primer and a J-beta primer mix were used. A single record per CDR3 protein comes from TCRdb applying MiXCR to the 5' RACE reads. In the table there are roughly 1,500,000 distinct CDR3 sequences, around 39% of which are singletons. Donors ranged from about 6 to 90 years old and were healthy Caucasians in Russia. The germline V gene has CDR1 SGHRS and CDR2 YFSETQ. J was trimmed by 6 bases and V by 0 bases; bases with no gene match: 4. This CDR3 region has 14 residues. Sequencing was carried out using blood. The source of this sequence is a woman under 30 in good health. J is TRBJ2-7 and V is TRBV5-1, with TRBD1 matching 9 bases. The CDR3 DNA sequence: TGCGCCAGCAGCTTGGAAGGACAGGGGTTCGAGCAGTACTTC. Protein product: CASSLEGQGFEQYF.